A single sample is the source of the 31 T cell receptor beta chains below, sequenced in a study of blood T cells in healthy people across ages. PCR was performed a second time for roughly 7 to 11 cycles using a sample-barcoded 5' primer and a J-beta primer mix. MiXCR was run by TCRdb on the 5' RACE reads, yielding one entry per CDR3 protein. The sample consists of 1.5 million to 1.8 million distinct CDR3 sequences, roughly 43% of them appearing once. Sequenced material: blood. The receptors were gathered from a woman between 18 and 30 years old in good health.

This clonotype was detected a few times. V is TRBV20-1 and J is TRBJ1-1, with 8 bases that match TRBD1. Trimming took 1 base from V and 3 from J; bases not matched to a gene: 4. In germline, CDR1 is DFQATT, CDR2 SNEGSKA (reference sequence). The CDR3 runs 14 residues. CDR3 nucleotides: TGCAGTGCTAGAGGACAGGGGTGGGACACTGAAGCTTTCTTT. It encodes CSARGQGWDTEAFF.

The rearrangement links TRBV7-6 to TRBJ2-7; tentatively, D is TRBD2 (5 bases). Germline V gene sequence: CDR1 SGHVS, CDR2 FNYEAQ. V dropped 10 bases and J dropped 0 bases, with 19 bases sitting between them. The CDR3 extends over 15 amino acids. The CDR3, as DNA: TGTGCCACAACTAGGTCCCCACGCTCCTCCTACGAGCAGTACTTC. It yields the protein CATTRSPRSSYEQYF.

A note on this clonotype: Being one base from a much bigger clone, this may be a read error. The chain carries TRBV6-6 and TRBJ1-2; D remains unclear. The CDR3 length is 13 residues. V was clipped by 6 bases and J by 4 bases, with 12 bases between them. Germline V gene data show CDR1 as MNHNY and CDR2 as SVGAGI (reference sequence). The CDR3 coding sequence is TGTGCCAGCAGCCTTGGACTGAGCTATGGCTACACCTTC. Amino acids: CASSLGLSYGYTF.

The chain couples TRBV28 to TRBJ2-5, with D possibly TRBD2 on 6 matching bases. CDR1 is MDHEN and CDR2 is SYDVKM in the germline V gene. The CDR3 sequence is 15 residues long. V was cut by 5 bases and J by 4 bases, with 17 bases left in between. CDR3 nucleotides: TGTGCCAGCAGTCCCCGCGAGGGAGGAGGAGAGACCCAGTACTTC. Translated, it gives CASSPREGGGETQYF.

CDR3: CASSQDWETSGGIYEQYF. The CDR3 DNA reads as TGCGCCAGCAGCCAAGATTGGGAGACTAGCGGGGGGATTTACGAGCAGTACTTC. V usage is TRBV4-3 and J usage is TRBJ2-5, with 13 bases that match TRBD2. The DNA matches TRBJ2-7 better at its end, which makes the J call doubtful. The CDR3 covers 18 residues. Germline loops: CDR1 LGHNA, CDR2 YSLEER.

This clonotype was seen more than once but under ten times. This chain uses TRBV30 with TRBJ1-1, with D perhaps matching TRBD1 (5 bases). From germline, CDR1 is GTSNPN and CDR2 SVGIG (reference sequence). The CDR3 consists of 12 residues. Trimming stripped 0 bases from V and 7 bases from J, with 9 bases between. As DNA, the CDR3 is TGTGCCTGGAGTGTGGGGCGGGGTGAAGCTTTCTTT. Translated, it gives CAWSVGRGEAFF.

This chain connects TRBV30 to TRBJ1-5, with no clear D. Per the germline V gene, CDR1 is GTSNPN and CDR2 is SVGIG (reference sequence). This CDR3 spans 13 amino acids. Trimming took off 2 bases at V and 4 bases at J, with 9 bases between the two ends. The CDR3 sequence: CAWSQALNQPQHF. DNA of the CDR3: TGTGCCTGGAGTCAGGCACTAAATCAGCCCCAGCATTTT.

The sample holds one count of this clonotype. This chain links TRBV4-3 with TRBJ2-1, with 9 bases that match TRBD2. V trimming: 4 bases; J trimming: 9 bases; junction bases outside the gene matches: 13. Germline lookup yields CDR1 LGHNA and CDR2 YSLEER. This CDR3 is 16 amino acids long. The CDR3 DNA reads TGCGCCAGCAGCCGTGAGTGGTCTAGCGGGGTAGGTGAGCAGTTCTTC. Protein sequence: CASSREWSSGVGEQFF.

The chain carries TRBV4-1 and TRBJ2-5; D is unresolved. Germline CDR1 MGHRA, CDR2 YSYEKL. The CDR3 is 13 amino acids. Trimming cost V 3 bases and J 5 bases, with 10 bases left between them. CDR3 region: CASSHPRMETQYF. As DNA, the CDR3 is TGCGCCAGCAGCCACCCCAGGATGGAGACCCAGTACTTC.

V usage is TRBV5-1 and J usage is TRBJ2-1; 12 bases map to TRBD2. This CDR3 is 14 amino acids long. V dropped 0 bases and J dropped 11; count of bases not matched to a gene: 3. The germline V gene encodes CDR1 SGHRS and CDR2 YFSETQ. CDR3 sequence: CASSLGLAGAKQFF. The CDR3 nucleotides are TGCGCCAGCAGCTTGGGACTAGCGGGGGCTAAGCAGTTCTTC.

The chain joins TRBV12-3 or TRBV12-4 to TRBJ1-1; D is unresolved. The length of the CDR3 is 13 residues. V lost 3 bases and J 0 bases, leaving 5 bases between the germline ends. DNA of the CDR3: TGTGCCAGCAGTTTTAAAATGAACACTGAAGCTTTCTTT. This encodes CASSFKMNTEAFF.

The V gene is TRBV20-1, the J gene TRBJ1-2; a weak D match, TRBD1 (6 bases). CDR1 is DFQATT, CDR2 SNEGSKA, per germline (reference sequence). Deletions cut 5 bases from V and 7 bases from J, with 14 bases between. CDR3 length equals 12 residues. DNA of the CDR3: TGCAGTGCTGAGGGGGGTTCAAGTGGCTACACCTTC. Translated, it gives CSAEGGSSGYTF.

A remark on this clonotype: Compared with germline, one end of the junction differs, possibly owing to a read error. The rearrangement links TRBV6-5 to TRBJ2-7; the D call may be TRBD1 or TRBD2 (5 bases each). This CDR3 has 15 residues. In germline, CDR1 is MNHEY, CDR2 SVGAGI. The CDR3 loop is CVSSSPGRAGGAQYF. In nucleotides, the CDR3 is TGTGTCAGCAGTTCCCCGGGACGCGCGGGTGGGGCCCAGTACTTC.

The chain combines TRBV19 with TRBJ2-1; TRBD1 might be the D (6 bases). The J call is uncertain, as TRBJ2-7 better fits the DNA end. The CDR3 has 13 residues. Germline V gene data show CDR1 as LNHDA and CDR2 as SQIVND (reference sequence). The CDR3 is CAVSRTAHNEQYF. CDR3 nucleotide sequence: TGTGCCGTCTCCCGGACAGCCCACAATGAGCAGTACTTC.

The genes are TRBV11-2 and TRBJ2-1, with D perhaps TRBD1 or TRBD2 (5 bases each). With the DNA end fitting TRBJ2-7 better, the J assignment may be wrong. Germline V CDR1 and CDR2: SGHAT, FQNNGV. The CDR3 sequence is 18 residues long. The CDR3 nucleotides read TGTGCCAGCAGCTTAGATCGATCCGGGACCCGCTCCTACAATGAGCAGTACTTC. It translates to CASSLDRSGTRSYNEQYF.

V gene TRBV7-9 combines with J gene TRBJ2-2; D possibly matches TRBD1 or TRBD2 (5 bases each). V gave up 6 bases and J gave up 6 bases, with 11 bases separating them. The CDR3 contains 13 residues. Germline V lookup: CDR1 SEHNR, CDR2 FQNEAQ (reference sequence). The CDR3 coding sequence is TGTGCCAGCAGGCGCGAGGGGCCCGGGGAGCTGTTTTTT. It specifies CASRREGPGELFF.

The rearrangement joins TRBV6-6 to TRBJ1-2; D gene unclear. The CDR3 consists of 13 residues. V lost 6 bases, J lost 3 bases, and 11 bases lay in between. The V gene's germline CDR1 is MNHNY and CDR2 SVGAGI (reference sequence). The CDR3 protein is CASRLERDYGYTF. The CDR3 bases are TGTGCCAGCAGGTTGGAACGGGACTATGGCTACACCTTC.

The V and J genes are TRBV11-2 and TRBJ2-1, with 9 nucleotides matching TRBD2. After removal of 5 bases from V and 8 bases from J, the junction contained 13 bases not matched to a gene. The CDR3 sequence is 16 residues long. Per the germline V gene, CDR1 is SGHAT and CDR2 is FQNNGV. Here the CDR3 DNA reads TGTGCCAGCAGCCAACGCTTAGCGGGAGCGTCGTATGAGCAGTTCTTC. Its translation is CASSQRLAGASYEQFF. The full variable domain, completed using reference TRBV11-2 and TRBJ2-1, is EAGVAQSPRYKIIEKRQSVAFWCNPISGHATLYWYQQILGQGPKLLIQFQNNGVVDDSQLPKDRFSAERLKGVDSTLKIQPAKLEDSAVYLCASSQRLAGASYEQFFGPGTRLTVL.

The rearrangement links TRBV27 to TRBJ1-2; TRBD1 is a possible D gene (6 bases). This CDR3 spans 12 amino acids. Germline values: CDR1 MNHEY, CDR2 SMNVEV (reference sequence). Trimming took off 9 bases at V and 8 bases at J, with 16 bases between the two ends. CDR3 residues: CASRDRQGGYTF. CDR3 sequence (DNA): TGTGCCAGTCGAGATCGGCAGGGGGGCTACACCTTC.

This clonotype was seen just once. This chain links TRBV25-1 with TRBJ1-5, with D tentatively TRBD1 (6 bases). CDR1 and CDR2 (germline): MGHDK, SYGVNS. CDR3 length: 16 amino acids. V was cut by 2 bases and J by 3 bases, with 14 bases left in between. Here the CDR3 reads CASSEVGRDNNQPQHF. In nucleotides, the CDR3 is TGTGCCAGCAGTGAAGTGGGGCGGGACAACAATCAGCCCCAGCATTTT.

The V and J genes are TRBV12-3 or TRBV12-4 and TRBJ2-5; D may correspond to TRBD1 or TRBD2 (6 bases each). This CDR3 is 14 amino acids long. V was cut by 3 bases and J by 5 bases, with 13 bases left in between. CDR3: CASSFPGARETQYF. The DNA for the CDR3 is TGTGCCAGCAGTTTTCCGGGGGCGCGGGAGACCCAGTACTTC.

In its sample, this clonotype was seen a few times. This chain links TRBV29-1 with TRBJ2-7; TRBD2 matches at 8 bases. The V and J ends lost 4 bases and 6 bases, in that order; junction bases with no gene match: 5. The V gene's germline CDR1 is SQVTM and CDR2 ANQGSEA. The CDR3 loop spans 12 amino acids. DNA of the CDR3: TGCAGCGTTGTGACCGCGGGAGGCGAGCAGTACTTC. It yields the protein CSVVTAGGEQYF.

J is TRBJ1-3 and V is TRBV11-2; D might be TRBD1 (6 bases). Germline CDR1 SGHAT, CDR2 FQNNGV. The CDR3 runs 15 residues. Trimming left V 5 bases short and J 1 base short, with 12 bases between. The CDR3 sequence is CASSRVGASGNTIYF. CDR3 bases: TGTGCCAGCAGCCGTGTGGGGGCATCTGGAAACACCATATATTTT.

The CDR3 loop reads CATSDFGGGNQPQHF. The CDR3 DNA reads TGTGCCACCAGTGATTTTGGTGGAGGGAATCAGCCCCAGCATTTT. The chain has TRBV24-1 and TRBJ1-5; no clear D. Germline-derived CDR1 and CDR2 are KGHDR and SFDVKD. There are 15 residues in the CDR3. Trimming shortened V by 1 base and J by 4 bases, and 10 bases separated the two germline ends.

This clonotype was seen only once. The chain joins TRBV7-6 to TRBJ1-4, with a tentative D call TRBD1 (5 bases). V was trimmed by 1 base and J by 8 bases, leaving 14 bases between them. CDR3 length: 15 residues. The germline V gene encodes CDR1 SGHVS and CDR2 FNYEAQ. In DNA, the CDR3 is TGTGCCAGCAGCTTAGAAGCAGGGTTGGGAGAAAAACTGTTTTTT. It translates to CASSLEAGLGEKLFF.

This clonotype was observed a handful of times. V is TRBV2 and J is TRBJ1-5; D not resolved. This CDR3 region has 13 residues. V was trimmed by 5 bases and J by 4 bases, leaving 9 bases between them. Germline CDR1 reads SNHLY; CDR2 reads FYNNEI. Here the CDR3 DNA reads TGTGCCAGCAGTACGGTGAGAAATCAGCCCCAGCATTTT. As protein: CASSTVRNQPQHF.

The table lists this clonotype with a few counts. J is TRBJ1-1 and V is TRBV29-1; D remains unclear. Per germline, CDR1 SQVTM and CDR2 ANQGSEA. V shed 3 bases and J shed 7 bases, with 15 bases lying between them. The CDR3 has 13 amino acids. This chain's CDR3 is CSVEAGRGSEAFF. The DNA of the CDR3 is TGCAGCGTTGAGGCGGGGAGAGGGAGTGAAGCTTTCTTT.

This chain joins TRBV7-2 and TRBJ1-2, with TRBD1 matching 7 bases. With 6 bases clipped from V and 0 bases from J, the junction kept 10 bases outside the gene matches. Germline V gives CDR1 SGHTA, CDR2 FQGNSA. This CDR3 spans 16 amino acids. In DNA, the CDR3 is TGTGCCAGCAGGAACCGACCTGACAGGGCTAACTATGGCTACACCTTC. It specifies CASRNRPDRANYGYTF.

This CDR3 is CASSYSTHTDTQYF. In DNA, the CDR3 is TGTGCCAGCAGTTACTCGACCCACACAGATACGCAGTATTTT. The chain has TRBV6-2 or TRBV6-3 and TRBJ2-3; no clear D. V lost 0 bases and J 2 bases, leaving 6 bases between the germline ends. The CDR3 loop spans 14 amino acids. From germline, CDR1 is MNHEY and CDR2 SVGEGT.

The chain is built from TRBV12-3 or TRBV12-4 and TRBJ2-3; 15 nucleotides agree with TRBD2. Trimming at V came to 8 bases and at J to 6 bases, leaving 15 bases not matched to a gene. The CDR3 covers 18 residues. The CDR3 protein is CASGPGLAGGPGSDTQYF. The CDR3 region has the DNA TGTGCCAGCGGCCCAGGACTAGCGGGAGGGCCGGGGTCGGATACGCAGTATTTT.

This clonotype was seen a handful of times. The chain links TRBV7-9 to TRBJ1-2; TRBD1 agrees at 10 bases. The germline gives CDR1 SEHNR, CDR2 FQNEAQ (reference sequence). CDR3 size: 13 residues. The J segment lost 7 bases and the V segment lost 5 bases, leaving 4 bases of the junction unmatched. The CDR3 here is CASSGTGDGGYTF. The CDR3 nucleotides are TGTGCCAGCAGCGGGACAGGGGATGGTGGCTACACCTTC. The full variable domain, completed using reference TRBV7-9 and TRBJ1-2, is DTGVSQNPRHKITKRGQNVTFRCDPISEHNRLYWYRQTLGQGPEFLTYFQNEAQLEKSRLLSDRFSAERPKGSFSTLEIQRTEQGDSAMYLCASSGTGDGGYTFGSGTRLTVV.